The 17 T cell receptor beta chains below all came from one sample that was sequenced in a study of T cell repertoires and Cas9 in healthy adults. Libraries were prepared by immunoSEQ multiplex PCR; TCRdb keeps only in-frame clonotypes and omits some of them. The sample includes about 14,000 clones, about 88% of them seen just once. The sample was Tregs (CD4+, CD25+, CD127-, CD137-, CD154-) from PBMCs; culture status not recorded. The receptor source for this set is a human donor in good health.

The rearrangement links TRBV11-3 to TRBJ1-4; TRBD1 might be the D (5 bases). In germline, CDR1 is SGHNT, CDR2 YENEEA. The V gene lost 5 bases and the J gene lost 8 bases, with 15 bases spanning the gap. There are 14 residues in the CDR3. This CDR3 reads CASSPVSGPEKLFF. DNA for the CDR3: TGTGCCAGCAGCCCAGTTTCAGGGCCGGAAAAACTGTTTTTT.

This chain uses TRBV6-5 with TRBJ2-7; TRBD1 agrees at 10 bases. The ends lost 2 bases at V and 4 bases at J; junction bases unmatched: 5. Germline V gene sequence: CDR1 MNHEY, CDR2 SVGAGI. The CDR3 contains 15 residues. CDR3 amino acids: CASSYHRDRGYEQYF. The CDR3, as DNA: TGTGCCAGCAGTTACCACCGGGACAGGGGTTACGAGCAGTACTTC.

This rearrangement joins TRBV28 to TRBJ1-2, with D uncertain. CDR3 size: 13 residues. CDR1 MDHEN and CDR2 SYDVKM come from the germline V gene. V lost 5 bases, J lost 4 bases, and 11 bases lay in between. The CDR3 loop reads CASSIRGIYGYTF. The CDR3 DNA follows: TGTGCCAGCAGTATCAGAGGTATCTATGGCTACACCTTC.

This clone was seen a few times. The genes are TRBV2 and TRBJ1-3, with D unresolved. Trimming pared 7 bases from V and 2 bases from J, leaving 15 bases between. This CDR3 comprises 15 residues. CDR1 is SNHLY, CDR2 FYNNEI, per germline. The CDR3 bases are TGTGCCAGCACCCCCGATGCACCCCCTGGAAACACCATATATTTT. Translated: CASTPDAPPGNTIYF.

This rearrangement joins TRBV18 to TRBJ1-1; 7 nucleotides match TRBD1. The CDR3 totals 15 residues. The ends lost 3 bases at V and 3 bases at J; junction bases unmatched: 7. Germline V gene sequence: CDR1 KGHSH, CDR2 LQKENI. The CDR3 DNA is TGTGCCAGCTCACCGACGGACAGGAGGGACACTGAAGCTTTCTTT. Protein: CASSPTDRRDTEAFF.

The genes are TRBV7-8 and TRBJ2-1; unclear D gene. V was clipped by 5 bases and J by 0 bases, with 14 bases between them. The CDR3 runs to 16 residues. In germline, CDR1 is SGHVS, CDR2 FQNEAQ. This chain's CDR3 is CASSKQVFYSYNEQFF. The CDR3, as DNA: TGTGCCAGCAGCAAGCAGGTCTTTTACTCCTACAATGAGCAGTTCTTC.

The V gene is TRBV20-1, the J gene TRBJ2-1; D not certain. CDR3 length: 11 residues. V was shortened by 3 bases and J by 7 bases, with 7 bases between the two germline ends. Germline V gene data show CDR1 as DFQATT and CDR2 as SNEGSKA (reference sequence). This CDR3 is CSASKSNEQFF. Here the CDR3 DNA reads TGCAGTGCTAGTAAAAGTAATGAGCAGTTCTTC.

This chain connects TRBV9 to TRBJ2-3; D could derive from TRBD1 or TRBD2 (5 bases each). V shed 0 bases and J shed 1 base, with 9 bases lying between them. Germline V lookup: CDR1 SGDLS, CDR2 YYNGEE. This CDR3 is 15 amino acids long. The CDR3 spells CASSVDGTRTDTQYF. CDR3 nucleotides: TGTGCCAGCAGCGTAGACGGGACCCGCACAGATACGCAGTATTTT.

The CDR3 region is CASSYVGGTEAFF. CDR3 bases: TGTGCCAGCAGCTATGTGGGGGGCACTGAAGCTTTCTTT. The gene calls are TRBV5-6 and TRBJ1-1; TRBD1 is a possible D gene (5 bases). In germline, CDR1 is SGHDT, CDR2 YYEEEE. The V and J ends lost 3 bases and 4 bases respectively, with 10 bases between them. The CDR3 spans 13 residues.

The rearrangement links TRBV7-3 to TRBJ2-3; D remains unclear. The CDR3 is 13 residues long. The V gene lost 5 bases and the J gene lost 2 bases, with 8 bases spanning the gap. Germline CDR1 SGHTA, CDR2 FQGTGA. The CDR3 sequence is CASSPGLTDTQYF. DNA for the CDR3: TGTGCCAGCAGCCCCGGCCTCACAGATACGCAGTATTTT.

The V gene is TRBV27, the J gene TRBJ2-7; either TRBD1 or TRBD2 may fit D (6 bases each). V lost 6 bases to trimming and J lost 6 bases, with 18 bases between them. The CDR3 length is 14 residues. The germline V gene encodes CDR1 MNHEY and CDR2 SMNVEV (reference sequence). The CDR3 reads CASSPAEGGGEQYV. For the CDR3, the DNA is TGTGCCAGCAGCCCAGCGGAGGGGGGAGGCGAGCAGTACGTC.

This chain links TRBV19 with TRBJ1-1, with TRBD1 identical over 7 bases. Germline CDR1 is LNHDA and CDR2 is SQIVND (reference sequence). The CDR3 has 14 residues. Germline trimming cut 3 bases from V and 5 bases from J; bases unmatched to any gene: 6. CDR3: CASSMVGRGTEAFF. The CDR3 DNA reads TGTGCCAGTAGTATGGTCGGCAGGGGGACTGAAGCTTTCTTT.

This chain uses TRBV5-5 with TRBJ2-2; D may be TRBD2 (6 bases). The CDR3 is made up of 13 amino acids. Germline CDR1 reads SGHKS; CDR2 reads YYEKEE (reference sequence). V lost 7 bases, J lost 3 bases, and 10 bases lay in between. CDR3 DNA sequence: TGTGCCAGCGACTGGGGGGACACCGGGGAGCTGTTTTTT. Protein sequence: CASDWGDTGELFF.

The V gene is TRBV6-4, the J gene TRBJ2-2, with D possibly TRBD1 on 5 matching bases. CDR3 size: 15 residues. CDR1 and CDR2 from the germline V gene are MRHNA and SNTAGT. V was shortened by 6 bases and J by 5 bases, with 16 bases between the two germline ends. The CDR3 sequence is CASRPSGLTTGELFF. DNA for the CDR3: TGTGCCAGCAGACCATCAGGGCTAACGACCGGGGAGCTGTTTTTT.

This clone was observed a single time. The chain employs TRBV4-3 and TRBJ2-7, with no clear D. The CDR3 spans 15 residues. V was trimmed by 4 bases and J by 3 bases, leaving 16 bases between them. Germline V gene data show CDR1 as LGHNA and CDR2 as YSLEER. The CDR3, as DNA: TGCGCCAGCAGCCCCACTGCCCACTACTACTACGAGCAGTACTTC. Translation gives CASSPTAHYYYEQYF.

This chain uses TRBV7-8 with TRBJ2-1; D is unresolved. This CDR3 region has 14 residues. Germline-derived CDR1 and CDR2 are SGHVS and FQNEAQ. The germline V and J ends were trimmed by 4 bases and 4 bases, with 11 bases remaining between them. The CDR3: CASSSGIPYNEQFF. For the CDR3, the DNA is TGTGCCAGCAGCTCTGGCATCCCTTACAATGAGCAGTTCTTC. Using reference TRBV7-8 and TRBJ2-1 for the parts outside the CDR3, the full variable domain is GAGVSQSPRYKVAKRGQDVALRCDPISGHVSLFWYQQALGQGPEFLTYFQNEAQLDKSGLPSDRFFAERPEGSVSTLKIQRTQQEDSAVYLCASSSGIPYNEQFFGPGTRLTVL.

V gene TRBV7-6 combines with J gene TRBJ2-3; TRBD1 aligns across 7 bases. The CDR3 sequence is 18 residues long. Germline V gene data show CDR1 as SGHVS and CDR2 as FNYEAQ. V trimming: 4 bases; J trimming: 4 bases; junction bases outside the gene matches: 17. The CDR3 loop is CASSSRVGGDWIPDTQYF. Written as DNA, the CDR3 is TGTGCCAGCAGCTCGAGGGTAGGGGGCGATTGGATCCCAGATACGCAGTATTTT.